The present T cell receptor beta chain was sequenced within a study of graft-versus-host responses after intestinal transplantation. Study summary: Every recipient had anti-thymocyte globulin induction and around 3 years of tacrolimus plus steroids.

Details on this clone: Its antigen is as yet unknown.

Sequencing was performed with immunoSEQ multiplex PCR; in TCRdb, only in-frame clones are kept and a portion is missing. Of about 130,000 clones in the sample, 92% are singletons; the top ten hold about 0.18%. V shed 6 bases and J 1 base; nucleotides not matched to a gene: 6. The germline CDR1 and CDR2 sequences are LGHNT and FRNRAP. This CDR3 has 15 residues. The chain joins TRBV12-5 to TRBJ2-3, with 8 bases matching TRBD1. The input for sequencing was unstimulated CD4+ T cells sorted from spleen or lymph node cells, taken before intestinal transplant. The TCR sequence derives from a human donor who received an intestinal transplant. CDR3 sequence reads: CASGPGQGGTDTQYF. CDR3 DNA: TGTGCTAGTGGCCCCGGACAGGGCGGCACAGATACGCAGTATTTT.